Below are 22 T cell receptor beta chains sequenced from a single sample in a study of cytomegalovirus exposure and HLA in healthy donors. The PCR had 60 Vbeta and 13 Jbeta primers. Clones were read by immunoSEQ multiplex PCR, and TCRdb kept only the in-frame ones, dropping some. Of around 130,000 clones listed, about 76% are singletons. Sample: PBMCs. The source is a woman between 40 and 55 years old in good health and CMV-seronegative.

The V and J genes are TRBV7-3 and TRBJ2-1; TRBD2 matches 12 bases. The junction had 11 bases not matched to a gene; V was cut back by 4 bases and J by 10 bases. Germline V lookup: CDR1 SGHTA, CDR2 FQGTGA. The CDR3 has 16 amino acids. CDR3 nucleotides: TGTGCCAGCAGCTCAGGGGCTAGCGGGAGGGTCCAAGAGCAGTTCTTC. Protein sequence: CASSSGASGRVQEQFF.

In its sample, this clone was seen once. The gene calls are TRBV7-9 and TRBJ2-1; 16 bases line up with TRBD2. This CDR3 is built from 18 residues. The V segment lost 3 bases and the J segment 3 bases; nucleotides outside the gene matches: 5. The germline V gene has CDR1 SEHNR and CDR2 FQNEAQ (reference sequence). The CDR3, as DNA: TGTGCCAGCAGCTTGTCGGGACTAGCGGGAGGGTTCTACAATGAGCAGTTCTTC. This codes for CASSLSGLAGGFYNEQFF.

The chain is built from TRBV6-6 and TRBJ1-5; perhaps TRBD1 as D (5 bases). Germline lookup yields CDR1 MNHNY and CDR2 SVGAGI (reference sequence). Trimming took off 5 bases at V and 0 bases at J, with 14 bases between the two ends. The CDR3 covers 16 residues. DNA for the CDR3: TGTGCCAGCAGTCCGACAGCAGAGAATAGCAATCAGCCCCAGCATTTT. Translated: CASSPTAENSNQPQHF.

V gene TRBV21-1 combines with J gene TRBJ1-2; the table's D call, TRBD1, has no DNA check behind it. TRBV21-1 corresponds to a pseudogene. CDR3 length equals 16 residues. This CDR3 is CASSKLDPGQDYGYTF. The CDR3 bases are TGTGCCAGCAGCAAACTCGACCCGGGACAGGACTATGGCTACACCTTC.

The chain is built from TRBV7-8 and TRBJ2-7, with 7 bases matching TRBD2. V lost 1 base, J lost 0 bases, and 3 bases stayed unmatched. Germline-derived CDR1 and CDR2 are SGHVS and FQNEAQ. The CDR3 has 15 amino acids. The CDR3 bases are TGTGCCAGCAGCTTAGAGGGCGGGAGCTCCTACGAGCAGTACTTC. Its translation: CASSLEGGSSYEQYF.

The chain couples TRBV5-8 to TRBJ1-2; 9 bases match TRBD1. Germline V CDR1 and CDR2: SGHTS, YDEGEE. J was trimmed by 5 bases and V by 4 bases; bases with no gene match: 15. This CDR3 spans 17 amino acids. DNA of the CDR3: TGTGCCAGCAGCCGGGGGGGACAGGGAACTCTTCGGTATGGCTACACCTTC. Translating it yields CASSRGGQGTLRYGYTF.

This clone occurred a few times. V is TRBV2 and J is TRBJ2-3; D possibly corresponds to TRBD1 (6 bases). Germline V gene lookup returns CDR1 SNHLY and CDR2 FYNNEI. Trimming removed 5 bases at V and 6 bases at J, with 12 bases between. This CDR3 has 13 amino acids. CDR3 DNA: TGTGCCAGCAGTAATCCAGGGGACGATACGCAGTATTTT. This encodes CASSNPGDDTQYF.

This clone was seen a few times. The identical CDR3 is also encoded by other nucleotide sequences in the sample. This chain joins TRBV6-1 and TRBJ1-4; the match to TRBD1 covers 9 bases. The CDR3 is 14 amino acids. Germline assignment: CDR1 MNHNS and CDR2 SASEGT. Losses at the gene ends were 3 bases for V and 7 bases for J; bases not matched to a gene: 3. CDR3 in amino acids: CASSEGQGFEKLFF. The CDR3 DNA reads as TGTGCCAGCAGTGAGGGACAGGGTTTTGAAAAACTGTTTTTT.

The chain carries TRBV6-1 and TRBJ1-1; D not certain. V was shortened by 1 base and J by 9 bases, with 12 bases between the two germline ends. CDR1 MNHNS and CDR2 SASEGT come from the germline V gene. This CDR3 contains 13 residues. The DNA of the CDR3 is TGTGCCAGCAGTGAAGAGGCGGGCCCAAAAGCTTTCTTT. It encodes CASSEEAGPKAFF.

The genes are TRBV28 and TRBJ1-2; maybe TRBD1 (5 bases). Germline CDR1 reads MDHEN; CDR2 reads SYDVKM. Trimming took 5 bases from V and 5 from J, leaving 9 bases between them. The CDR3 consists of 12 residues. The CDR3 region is CASSASGYGYTF. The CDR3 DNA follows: TGTGCCAGCAGTGCCTCAGGGTATGGCTACACCTTC.

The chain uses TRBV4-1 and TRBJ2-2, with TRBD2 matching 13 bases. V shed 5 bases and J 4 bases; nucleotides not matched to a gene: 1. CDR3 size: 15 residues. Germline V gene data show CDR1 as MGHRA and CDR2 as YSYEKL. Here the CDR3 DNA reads TGCGCCAGCAGCAGGACTAGCGGGGGCACCGGGGAGCTGTTTTTT. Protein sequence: CASSRTSGGTGELFF.

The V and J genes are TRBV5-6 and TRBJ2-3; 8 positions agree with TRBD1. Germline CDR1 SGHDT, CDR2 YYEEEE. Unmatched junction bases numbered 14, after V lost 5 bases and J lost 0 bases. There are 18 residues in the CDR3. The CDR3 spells CASRPGGALPSSTDTQYF. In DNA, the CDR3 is TGTGCCAGCAGGCCAGGGGGCGCTCTCCCATCTAGCACAGATACGCAGTATTTT.

The CDR3 DNA is TGTGCCAGCAGTTACGTCGACAGGGCTGATGGCTACACCTTC. As protein: CASSYVDRADGYTF. The rearrangement uses TRBV6-6 and TRBJ1-2; 7 positions match TRBD1. Germline values: CDR1 MNHNY, CDR2 SVGAGI (reference sequence). V was pared by 2 bases and J by 6 bases, with 6 bases of the junction left unmatched. The CDR3 loop spans 14 amino acids.

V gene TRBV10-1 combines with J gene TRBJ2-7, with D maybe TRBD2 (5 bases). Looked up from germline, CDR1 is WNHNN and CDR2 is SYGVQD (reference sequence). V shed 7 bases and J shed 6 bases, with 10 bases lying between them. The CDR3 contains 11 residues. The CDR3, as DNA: TGCGCCAGCACCGGACTTGCCGAGCAGTACTTC. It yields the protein CASTGLAEQYF.

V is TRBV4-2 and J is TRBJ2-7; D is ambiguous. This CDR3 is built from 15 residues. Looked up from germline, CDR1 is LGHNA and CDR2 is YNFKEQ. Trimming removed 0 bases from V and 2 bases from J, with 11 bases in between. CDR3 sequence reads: CASSQERYYAYEQYF. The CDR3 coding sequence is TGTGCCAGCAGCCAAGAGAGATACTATGCCTACGAGCAGTACTTC.

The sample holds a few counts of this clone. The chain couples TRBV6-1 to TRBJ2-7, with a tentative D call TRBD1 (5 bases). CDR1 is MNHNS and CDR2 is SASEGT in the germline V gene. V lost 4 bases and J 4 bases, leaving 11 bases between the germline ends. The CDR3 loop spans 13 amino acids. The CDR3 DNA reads TGTGCCAGCAGTGCCACAGGTGTATACGAGCAGTACTTC. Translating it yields CASSATGVYEQYF.

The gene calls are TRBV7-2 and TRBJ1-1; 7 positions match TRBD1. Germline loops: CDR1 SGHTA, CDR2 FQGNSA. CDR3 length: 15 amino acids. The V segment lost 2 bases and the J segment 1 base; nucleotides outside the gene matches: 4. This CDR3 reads CASSLIQGTNTEAFF. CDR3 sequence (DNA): TGTGCCAGCAGCTTAATACAGGGGACGAACACTGAAGCTTTCTTT. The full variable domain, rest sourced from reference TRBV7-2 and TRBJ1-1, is GAGVSQSPSNKVTEKGKDVELRCDPISGHTALYWYRQSLGQGLEFLIYFQGNSAPDKSGLPSDRFSAERTGGSVSTLTIQRTQQEDSAVYLCASSLIQGTNTEAFFGQGTRLTVV.

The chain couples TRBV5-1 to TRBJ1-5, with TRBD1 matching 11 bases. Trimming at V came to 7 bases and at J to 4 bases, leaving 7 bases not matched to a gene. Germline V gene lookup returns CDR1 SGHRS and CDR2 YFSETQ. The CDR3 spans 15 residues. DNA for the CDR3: TGCGCCAGCCGTTGGGGGACAGGGGGAAATCAGCCCCAGCATTTT. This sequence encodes CASRWGTGGNQPQHF.

The CDR3 spells CASSPGLAGLGTQYF. The CDR3 DNA is TGTGCCAGCAGTCCTGGACTAGCGGGTCTCGGGACCCAGTACTTC. The V call is TRBV6-5, the J call TRBJ2-5; 11 bases agree with TRBD2. This CDR3 region has 15 residues. Looked up from germline, CDR1 is MNHEY and CDR2 is SVGAGI. After removal of 5 bases from V and 7 bases from J, the junction contained 9 bases not matched to a gene.

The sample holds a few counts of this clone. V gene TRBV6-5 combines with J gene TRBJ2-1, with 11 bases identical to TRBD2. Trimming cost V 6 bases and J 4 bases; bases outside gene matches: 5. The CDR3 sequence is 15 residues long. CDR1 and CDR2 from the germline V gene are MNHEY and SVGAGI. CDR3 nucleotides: TGTGCCAGCAGGAAAACTAGCGGGGGTTACAATGAGCAGTTCTTC. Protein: CASRKTSGGYNEQFF.

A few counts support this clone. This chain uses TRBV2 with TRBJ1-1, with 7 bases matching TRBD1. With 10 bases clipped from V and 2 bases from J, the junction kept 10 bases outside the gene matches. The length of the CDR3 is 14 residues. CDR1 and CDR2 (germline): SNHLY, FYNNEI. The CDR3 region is CATIPGQRNTEAFF. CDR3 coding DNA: TGTGCCACCATCCCGGGACAGCGTAACACTGAAGCTTTCTTT.

Here the CDR3 reads CASRGDTTILYF. The CDR3 nucleotides are TGTGCCAGCAGGGGGGACACGACGATATTATATTTT. The genes are TRBV2 and TRBJ1-3; tentatively, D is TRBD1 (6 bases). Germline values: CDR1 SNHLY, CDR2 FYNNEI. The CDR3 has 12 residues. The ends were cut back, 6 bases at V and 14 bases at J, with 17 bases in the middle.